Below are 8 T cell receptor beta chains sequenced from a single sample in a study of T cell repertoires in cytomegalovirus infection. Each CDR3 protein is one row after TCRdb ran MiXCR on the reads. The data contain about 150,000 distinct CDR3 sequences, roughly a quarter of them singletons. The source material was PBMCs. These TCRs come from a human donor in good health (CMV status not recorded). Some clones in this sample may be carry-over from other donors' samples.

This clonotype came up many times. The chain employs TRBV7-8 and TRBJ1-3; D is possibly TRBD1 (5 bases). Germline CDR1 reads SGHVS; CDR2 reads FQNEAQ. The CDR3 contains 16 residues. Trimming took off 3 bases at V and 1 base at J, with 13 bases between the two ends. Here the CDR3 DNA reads TGTGCCAGCAGCTTCGAGGGGCCAGGGTCTGGAAACACCATATATTTT. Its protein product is CASSFEGPGSGNTIYF.

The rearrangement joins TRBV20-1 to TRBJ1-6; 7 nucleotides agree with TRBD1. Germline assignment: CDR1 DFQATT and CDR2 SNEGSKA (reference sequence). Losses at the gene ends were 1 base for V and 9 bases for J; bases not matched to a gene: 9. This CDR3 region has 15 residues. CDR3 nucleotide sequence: TGCAGTGCTAGAGTCACAGGGGTCTCGCGTTCACCCCTCCACTTT. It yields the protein CSARVTGVSRSPLHF.

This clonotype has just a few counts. CDR3 DNA: TGTGCCAGCAGTTTTGGTCTGGTGGGGGTCAATCAGCCCCAGCATTTT. This encodes CASSFGLVGVNQPQHF. The chain links TRBV28 to TRBJ1-5; maybe TRBD1 (5 bases). V lost 3 bases to trimming and J lost 3 bases, with 15 bases between them. There are 16 residues in the CDR3. Per the germline V gene, CDR1 is MDHEN and CDR2 is SYDVKM.

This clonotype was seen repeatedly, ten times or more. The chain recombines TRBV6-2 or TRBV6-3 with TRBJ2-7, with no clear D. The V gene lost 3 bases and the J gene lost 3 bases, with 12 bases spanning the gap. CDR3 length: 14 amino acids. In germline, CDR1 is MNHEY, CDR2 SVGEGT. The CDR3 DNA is TGTGCCAGCAGTTATTCCGACGCCAGCTACGAGCAGTACTTC. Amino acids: CASSYSDASYEQYF.

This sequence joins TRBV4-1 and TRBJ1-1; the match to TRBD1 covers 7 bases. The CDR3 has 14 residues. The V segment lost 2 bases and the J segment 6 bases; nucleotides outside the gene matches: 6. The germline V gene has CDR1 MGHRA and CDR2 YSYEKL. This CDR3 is CASSQTGTVPEAFF. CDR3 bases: TGCGCCAGCAGCCAAACCGGGACAGTCCCTGAAGCTTTCTTT.

The CDR3 DNA is TGTGCCAGCAGCTTCAAGGCCAATGAGCAGTTCTTC. This codes for CASSFKANEQFF. The chain couples TRBV7-9 to TRBJ2-1; D unresolved. CDR3 length: 12 residues. V was shortened by 3 bases and J by 6 bases, with 6 bases between the two germline ends. CDR1 SEHNR and CDR2 FQNEAQ come from the germline V gene (reference sequence).

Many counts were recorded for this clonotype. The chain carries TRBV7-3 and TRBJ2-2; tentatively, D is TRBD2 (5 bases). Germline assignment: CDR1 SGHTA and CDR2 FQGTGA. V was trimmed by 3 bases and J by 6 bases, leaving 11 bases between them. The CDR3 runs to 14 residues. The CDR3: CASSFRAAAGELFF. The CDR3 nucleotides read TGTGCCAGCAGCTTTCGGGCAGCGGCCGGGGAGCTGTTTTTT.

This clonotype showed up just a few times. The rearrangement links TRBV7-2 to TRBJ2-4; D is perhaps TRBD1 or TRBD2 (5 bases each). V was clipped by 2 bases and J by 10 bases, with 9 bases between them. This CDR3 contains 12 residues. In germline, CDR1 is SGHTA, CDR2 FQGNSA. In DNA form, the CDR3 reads TGTGCCAGCAGCTTAAGTGGGGGAATTCAGTACTTC. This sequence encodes CASSLSGGIQYF.